The T cell receptor beta chain under discussion was sequenced for a study of shared clonotypes between healthy human individuals (dated by TCRdb to the early 2020s). Background on the whole study: A couple of women and three men aged 18 to 49 years were included in the cohort. For each donor, three plates each were used for CD4 naive and CD4 memory, two plates were used for CD8 naive, and one plate was used for CD8 memory. Blood TCR repertoires of roughly 5 healthy adults were deeply sequenced to estimate repertoire size and the extent of clonotype sharing between individuals. Different laboratories and diverse techniques were used to prepare libraries and sequence TCR repertoires, to increase sequencing depth and limit assay-specific biases. Each donor's leukapheresis produced roughly between roughly 0.94 and 9.5 billion PBMCs.

Beyond this particular receptor, the publication reports: Rarefaction of sorted-subset datasets indicated incomplete sequencing despite the large sequencing depth. Pairwise subsampling led to the expectation that sequencing depth would affect the degree of clonotype sharing among donors. Sharing across a few donors was observed for about 5% of naive CD4, less than 4% of naive CD8, about 2.5% of memory CD4, and roughly 0.43% of memory CD8 clonotypes. Naive subsets generally had larger estimated clonotype richness than memory subsets. Only blood was sampled, and tissue TCR repertoires likely differ from those in blood. Because the study included only a small number of donors, the genetic and exposure-history diversity represented was limited. Compared with non-shared clonotypes, the clonotypes found in all four sorted-subset donors had higher generation probabilities.

Using the deep immunoSEQ assay, TCR CDR3 regions were amplified from genomic DNA by multiplex PCR. Genomic DNA extracted from each cell subset was distributed evenly over all wells of several immunoSEQ 96-well plates, and each plate served as one replicate. For sorted subsets, 200 ng of genomic DNA, equivalent to 25,000 to 35,000 T cell genomes, went into each replicate PCR. Purified libraries were measured with a Qubit 3.0 fluorometer, size-checked on a Bioanalyzer 2100, and measured again with the KAPA Library Quantification kit. A separate single-read 150-cycle Illumina NextSeq 550 flow cell was used to sequence each immunoSEQ 96-well plate. The paper's data handling went like this. Because the immunoSEQ output included only junctional sequences and no quality scores, the filtering could not be the same as the filtering used for full-length reads. Sequences were annotated with PyIR, a Python wrapper for IgBLAST v1.9, and V/J genes and CDR3 were assigned using IMGT germline references. Reads were removed for weak V/J assignments (E-value above 1e-6), missing CDR3, stop codons, out-of-frame junctions, or ambiguous translated residues. V3J clonotypes were defined by identical inferred V gene, J gene, and CDR3 amino acid sequence. Percentage overlap between repertoires was calculated by dividing the number of shared unique clonotypes by the size of the smaller repertoire. Three approaches were used to assess repertoire richness: RTK rarefaction, the Chao1 estimator, and Recon v2.1 estimates of unobserved clonotypes. Generation probabilities were computed with OLGA for all TCRbeta clonotypes obtained by the gDNA method from a handful of donors. TCRdb retrieved this table from immuneACCESS and kept in-frame rearrangements only. Not all clones are present; in checked studies, unresolved V genes account for under half, and no reason is known for the remainder. The DNA was the basis for D and trimming; V, J and clone size are from that table. Across this sample there are approximately 650,000 clones, with about 95% seen only once. The ten largest clones represent 0.11% of the sample.

With regard to this clone: Its antigen has not been determined. No quality values exist for individual bases; no much larger clone is one base distant.

The CDR3 sequence holds 16 residues, the cysteine and phenylalanine included. Here the CDR3 DNA is all that survives: 48 bases in frame from base 1. CDR1 SEHNR and CDR2 FQNEAQ are derived from the germline V gene (reference sequence). V ends up 9 bases short and J 7 bases short, with an unmatched junction base count of 17. CD8 naive samples were CD45RO-negative cells positively selected for CCR7, giving a CD45RA+CCR7+ population that excluded TemRA cells. Donors were healthy HIV-negative adults with no recently reported acute infections or vaccinations. Every donor was a Caucasian adult living in Nashville, Tennessee, USA. Blood was collected by leukapheresis, and PBMCs were isolated by Ficoll-Histopaque density gradient centrifugation and then cryopreserved in liquid nitrogen vapor phase. Analytical flow cytometry was used to check the purity and quantity of every magnetically sorted T cell population. Genomic DNA was isolated from each sorted fraction and quantified by UV absorbance on a Nanodrop 2000c.

This receptor was obtained from a woman in her 30s in good health. The sequence joins TRBV7-9 to TRBJ2-1; a stretch of 8 junction bases matches TRBD2. Source material: naive CD8+ T cells sorted from blood. The sample's cell subset or site label is to be understood as: CD45RA+CCR7+. The CDR3 sequence is CASLSSGRYLRNEQFF. The base sequence is TGTGCCAGTTTGTCTAGCGGGCGTTATCTGAGGAATGAGCAGTTCTTC.